Following are 11 T cell receptor beta chains from one sample sequenced in a study of blood T cell repertoires in COVID-19. Assay used: immunoSEQ multiplex PCR; TCRdb lists only in-frame clones, some missing. The profile shows roughly 50,000 clones, 86% of them singletons. Sequencing was carried out using peripheral blood. These receptors were collected from a human donor in a cohort sampled during active COVID-19.

Comment on this clone: Within the sample, other DNA sequences also encode this same CDR3. This chain uses TRBV28 with TRBJ2-7; 11 nucleotides align to TRBD1. Germline lookup yields CDR1 MDHEN and CDR2 SYDVKM. The CDR3 runs to 15 residues. Losses at the gene ends were 5 bases for V and 7 bases for J; bases not matched to a gene: 10. This CDR3 is CASSPRTGGSREQYF. In nucleotides, the CDR3 is TGTGCCAGCAGTCCGCGGACAGGGGGCTCGAGAGAGCAGTACTTC.

J is TRBJ2-2 and V is TRBV5-1, with D perhaps matching TRBD1 (5 bases). The length of the CDR3 is 16 residues. Trimming removed 0 bases from V and 5 bases from J, with 14 bases in between. Germline V gene data show CDR1 as SGHRS and CDR2 as YFSETQ. The CDR3 loop reads CASSLALQGATGELFF. DNA for the CDR3: TGCGCCAGCAGCTTGGCCCTCCAGGGTGCGACCGGGGAGCTGTTTTTT.

The rearrangement joins TRBV19 to TRBJ2-5; perhaps TRBD2 as D (7 bases). V was shortened by 3 bases and J by 1 base, with 15 bases between the two germline ends. The CDR3 spans 16 residues. CDR1 and CDR2 from the germline V gene are LNHDA and SQIVND (reference sequence). The CDR3 sequence: CASSMIPGGPQETQYF. CDR3 nucleotides: TGTGCCAGTAGTATGATCCCGGGGGGCCCCCAAGAGACCCAGTACTTC.

V gene TRBV28 combines with J gene TRBJ2-3; TRBD2 aligns across 8 bases. J lost 3 bases, V lost 10 bases, and 18 bases had no gene match. CDR1 is MDHEN, CDR2 SYDVKM, per germline. The CDR3 is 17 amino acids. The CDR3 here is CATHPRGSGIGTDTQYF. The CDR3, as DNA: TGTGCCACCCACCCCCGGGGTAGCGGGATAGGGACAGATACGCAGTATTTT.

This chain links TRBV27 with TRBJ2-1; 9 bases map to TRBD2. Trimming cost V 5 bases and J 14 bases; bases outside gene matches: 13. The CDR3 extends over 14 amino acids. Germline loops: CDR1 MNHEY, CDR2 SMNVEV (reference sequence). CDR3 in amino acids: CASSPGRREGWKFF. CDR3 nucleotides: TGTGCCAGCAGTCCTGGACGGCGGGAGGGCTGGAAGTTCTTC.

The chain joins TRBV5-1 to TRBJ2-5; TRBD1 agrees at 9 bases. CDR1 and CDR2 from the germline V gene are SGHRS and YFSETQ. J lost 5 bases, V lost 4 bases, and 9 bases had no gene match. The CDR3 runs 15 residues. In DNA, the CDR3 is TGCGCCAGCAGCCTTCAACAGGGGGCCGAGGAGACCCAGTACTTC. This gives the protein CASSLQQGAEETQYF.

The chain has TRBV7-8 and TRBJ2-3; no clear D. V was shortened by 5 bases and J by 6 bases, with 15 bases between the two germline ends. The germline CDR1 and CDR2 sequences are SGHVS and FQNEAQ. The CDR3 sequence is 14 residues long. CDR3 protein: CASSRPPVTDTQYF. The CDR3, as DNA: TGTGCCAGCAGCCGCCCTCCGGTTACGGATACGCAGTATTTT.

The gene calls are TRBV6-5 and TRBJ1-1, with 10 bases identical to TRBD1. CDR1 is MNHEY, CDR2 SVGAGI, per germline. V gave up 7 bases and J gave up 7 bases; unmatched junction bases: 9. There are 14 residues in the CDR3. CDR3 amino acids: CASNQDRGLGEAFF. CDR3 sequence (DNA): TGTGCCAGCAATCAAGACAGGGGGCTGGGTGAAGCTTTCTTT.

This chain links TRBV10-3 with TRBJ2-7; the match to TRBD1 covers 12 bases. Germline-derived CDR1 and CDR2 are ENHRY and SYGVKD. V shed 2 bases, J shed 5 bases, and the junction held 7 bases outside the gene matches. CDR3 length equals 16 residues. The CDR3 DNA follows: TGTGCCATCAGTGAGCGGGACAGGGGGCTTTTCAACGAGCAGTACTTC. It specifies CAISERDRGLFNEQYF.

The V call is TRBV30, the J call TRBJ2-3; 9 bases agree with TRBD2. J lost 2 bases, V lost 4 bases, and 4 bases had no gene match. CDR1 and CDR2 (germline): GTSNPN, SVGIG (reference sequence). The CDR3 has 14 residues. The CDR3 region is CAWKVAGDTDTQYF. Written as DNA, the CDR3 is TGTGCCTGGAAGGTAGCGGGGGACACAGATACGCAGTATTTT.

Here the CDR3 reads CASSEFGQGASYEQYF. The CDR3 DNA is TGTGCCAGCAGTGAATTCGGACAGGGGGCCTCCTACGAGCAGTACTTC. The chain employs TRBV25-1 and TRBJ2-7, with 11 bases fitting TRBD1. V was clipped by 1 base and J by 0 bases; unmatched bases: 2. Germline loops: CDR1 MGHDK, CDR2 SYGVNS. CDR3 length equals 16 residues.